The sequence of this T cell receptor (beta chain) was determined in a study of CXCR3-negative and CXCR3-positive naive CD8 T cells. Study-wide findings and caveats: Memory CD8+ T cell repertoires were far less diverse than both naive subsets. Partially decreased CXCR3 expression was recorded after cryopreservation, and fresh PBMCs were used in most assays. Similar TRBV-TRBJ usage characterized naive CXCR3-negative and CXCR3-positive cells; memory cells differed.

TRB cDNA libraries were made by UMI-labeled 5' RACE. TCRdb re-called the 5' RACE reads, yielding one record per CDR3 amino acid sequence without DNA. The sample's table shows 75,000 to 95,000 distinct CDR3 sequences. In the case of this clonotype: Its antigen is still unknown.

In triplicate, each CD8+ T cell subset was sorted at some 300,000 cells per replicate. Germline CDR1 is SQVTM and CDR2 is ANQGSEA. This CDR3 contains 11 residues. The V call is TRBV29-1, the J call TRBJ2-7. The source of this sequence is a human donor in good health. Some clones in this sample may be carry-over from other donors' samples. The sample comprised naive CXCR3- CD8+ T cells from blood. Subset: CD45RO-CCR7+CD27+CD95- naive CD8+ T cells lacking CXCR3 (TNR3-). CDR3 sequence: CSVVQDYEQYF.